Below are 11 T cell receptor beta chains sequenced from a single sample in a study of shared clonotypes between healthy human individuals. Profiled with immunoSEQ multiplex PCR; TCRdb holds only in-frame clones, not every one. The data contain roughly 2.6 million clones, more than 90% of them singletons. Sequencing was performed on naive CD4+ T cells sorted from blood. Subset noted: CD45RA+ positively selected. All receptors derive from a young man in good health.

This clone was detected once. The rearrangement uses TRBV5-6 and TRBJ2-1; TRBD2 might be the D (6 bases). CDR1 is SGHDT, CDR2 YYEEEE, per germline. The CDR3 consists of 16 residues. Trimming shortened V by 2 bases and J by 1 base, and 13 bases separated the two germline ends. CDR3 DNA: TGTGCCAGCAGCTTCCTCCTAGCGCCTTCCTACAATGAGCAGTTCTTC. Amino acids: CASSFLLAPSYNEQFF.

As concerns this clone: The sample contains more than one DNA sequence encoding this CDR3. V is TRBV10-1 and J is TRBJ2-2; no clear D gene. Germline V gene data show CDR1 as WNHNN and CDR2 as SYGVQD (reference sequence). This CDR3 is 13 amino acids long. V gave up 3 bases and J gave up 0 bases, with 2 bases separating them. The CDR3 region is CASSDSNTGELFF. CDR3 in DNA: TGCGCCAGCAGTGACTCGAACACCGGGGAGCTGTTTTTT.

The V gene is TRBV2, the J gene TRBJ2-3; no firm D call. V gave up 4 bases and J gave up 9 bases, with 14 bases separating them. Germline V gene sequence: CDR1 SNHLY, CDR2 FYNNEI. The CDR3 spans 13 residues. The CDR3 spells CASSVLVRDTQYF. DNA of the CDR3: TGTGCCAGCAGTGTTCTAGTGAGAGACACGCAGTATTTT.

V is TRBV6-6 and J is TRBJ2-7; 7 bases are a match to TRBD2. Germline lookup yields CDR1 MNHNY and CDR2 SVGAGI (reference sequence). V dropped 5 bases and J dropped 7; count of bases not matched to a gene: 14. The CDR3 runs to 15 residues. The CDR3 sequence is CASSPPGTNLGEQYF. DNA of the CDR3: TGTGCCAGCAGTCCACCCGGGACTAACCTGGGGGAGCAGTACTTC.

This sequence joins TRBV2 and TRBJ2-2; 10 bases line up with TRBD1. With 4 bases clipped from V and 7 bases from J, the junction kept 9 bases outside the gene matches. CDR1 SNHLY and CDR2 FYNNEI come from the germline V gene. This CDR3 contains 16 residues. The CDR3 sequence is CASSAGDRGFGGELFF. As DNA, the CDR3 is TGTGCCAGCAGTGCAGGGGACAGGGGATTTGGCGGGGAGCTGTTTTTT.

A note on this clone: This same CDR3 is encoded by further DNA sequences in the sample. The rearrangement joins TRBV5-4 to TRBJ2-2; TRBD2 agrees at 11 bases. The CDR3 has 16 amino acids. The ends lost 3 bases at V and 2 bases at J; junction bases unmatched: 3. The germline V gene encodes CDR1 SGHNT and CDR2 YYREEE (reference sequence). The CDR3 bases are TGTGCCAGCAGCTCCGGGACTAGCGGTAACACCGGGGAGCTGTTTTTT. It codes for CASSSGTSGNTGELFF.

The chain combines TRBV30 with TRBJ2-5, with 12 bases that match TRBD2. The germline CDR1 and CDR2 sequences are GTSNPN and SVGIG (reference sequence). This CDR3 region has 14 residues. Trimming cost V 8 bases and J 2 bases; bases outside gene matches: 6. Written as DNA, the CDR3 is TGTGCCCGAAAAACTAGCGGGGGGCAAGAGACCCAGTACTTC. Its translation is CARKTSGGQETQYF.

V usage is TRBV4-1 and J usage is TRBJ1-5, with D perhaps matching TRBD1 (5 bases). The germline CDR1 and CDR2 sequences are MGHRA and YSYEKL. V gave up 5 bases and J gave up 6 bases, with 11 bases separating them. The CDR3 contains 13 residues. CDR3 residues: CASSFRVAQPQHF. The DNA of the CDR3 is TGCGCCAGCAGCTTCAGGGTCGCTCAGCCCCAGCATTTT.

The chain is built from TRBV6-1 and TRBJ1-5, with 8 positions matching TRBD1. V was clipped by 4 bases and J by 0 bases; unmatched bases: 5. This CDR3 is built from 16 residues. Per germline, CDR1 MNHNS and CDR2 SASEGT. Here the CDR3 DNA reads TGTGCCAGCAGTGTAACAGGGGGGTATAGCAATCAGCCCCAGCATTTT. The encoded protein is CASSVTGGYSNQPQHF.

J is TRBJ2-3 and V is TRBV4-1; TRBD2 matches at 7 bases. The CDR3 totals 15 residues. In germline, CDR1 is MGHRA, CDR2 YSYEKL. V was pared by 0 bases and J by 4 bases, with 4 bases of the junction left unmatched. The CDR3 reads CASSQDPSGADTQYF. The CDR3 DNA reads TGCGCCAGCAGCCAAGATCCAAGCGGGGCAGATACGCAGTATTTT.

The V call is TRBV11-2, the J call TRBJ2-2; no clear D. Trimming took off 5 bases at V and 3 bases at J, with 10 bases between the two ends. The CDR3 has 14 amino acids. Germline values: CDR1 SGHAT, CDR2 FQNNGV. The CDR3 DNA follows: TGTGCCAGCAGCCCTCAGATCGACACCGGGGAGCTGTTTTTT. Protein: CASSPQIDTGELFF.